This entry describes one T cell receptor (beta chain). Its cognate antigen is unknown. This CDR3 contains 18 residues. CDR1 and CDR2 from the germline V gene are ENHRY and SYGVKD. V lost 4 bases to trimming and J lost 0 bases; unmatched junction nucleotides: 6. The data originate from a study of identical twins. Notes on the study in general: Surplus twin overlap in beta out-of-frame sequences was less pronounced. In cord blood, abundant beta clonotypes had fewer insertions; memory showed no trend.

A universal primer site was created by template switching, with the cDNA bearing unique molecular identifiers. TCRdb recomputed calls from the 5' RACE reads with MiXCR, one row per CDR3 protein. Of some 1,600,000 distinct CDR3 sequences in the sample, less than 40% are singletons; the top ten hold about 0.25%. Sequences were obtained from cord blood. This chain uses TRBV10-3 with TRBJ2-3, with TRBD2 identical over 14 bases. The sequence was obtained from a newborn girl in good health. CDR3: CAISVTSGRAPSTDTQYF. The DNA for the CDR3 is TGTGCCATCAGTGTGACTAGCGGGAGGGCCCCTAGCACAGATACGCAGTATTTT.